This T cell receptor (beta chain) appears in the sequencing data of a study of T cell repertoires in cytomegalovirus infection. About the research overall: Indications came from public TCR beta signatures; they pointed to CMV infection and to a matching HLA type. General observations from the study: Identification of carriers of CMV plus the relevant HLA was achieved through cumulative public TCR beta family frequency.

TCRdb re-called the reads through MiXCR, storing one row per CDR3 protein. The sample includes about 300,000 distinct CDR3 sequences, 9.6% of them seen just once. V lost 6 bases to trimming and J lost 5 bases; unmatched junction nucleotides: 14. CDR3 size: 18 residues. Germline CDR1 reads MDHEN; CDR2 reads SYDVKM. This clonotype was recorded at least ten times. Its cognate antigen is unknown. This chain connects TRBV28 to TRBJ2-5, with 14 bases that match TRBD2. The TCR comes from a human donor in good health (CMV status not recorded). Some clones in this sample may be carry-over from other donors' samples. The specimen was PBMCs. CDR3 bases: TGTGCCAGCAGGCCCCTCTACGGGACTAGCGGGGGCCGGGAGACCCAGTACTTC. Translated: CASRPLYGTSGGRETQYF.